The source of this T cell receptor beta chain is a study of blood T cell repertoires in COVID-19. Libraries were prepared by immunoSEQ multiplex PCR; TCRdb keeps only in-frame clonotypes and omits some of them. The repertoire consists of under 150,000 clones, with around 76% occurring once and the leading ten covering around 14%. V was pared by 2 bases and J by 0 bases, with 13 bases between. Germline CDR1 and CDR2: MNHNY and SVGAGI (reference sequence). The CDR3 has 16 amino acids. This chain uses TRBV6-6 with TRBJ1-1; D is undetermined. The material sequenced was peripheral blood. The TCR originated in a man older than 75 with acute or convalescent COVID-19. The CDR3 spells CASSYGSGALNTEAFF. The DNA for the CDR3 is TGTGCCAGCAGTTACGGGTCAGGTGCTTTGAACACTGAAGCTTTCTTT.